This T cell receptor beta chain was captured by sequencing in a study of technical replicates of blood from a handful of donors. Sequencing was performed with immunoSEQ multiplex PCR; in TCRdb, only in-frame clones are kept and a portion is missing. The table shows some 70,000 clones, with roughly 92% occurring only once. This clone occurred once. Germline values: CDR1 SGHRS, CDR2 YFSETQ. There are 12 residues in the CDR3. The V end was cut by 4 bases, the J end by 4 bases, with 9 bases between. This TCR came from a human donor in good health. Some clones in this sample may be carry-over from other donors' samples. The specimen sequenced was PBMCs. The chain is built from TRBV5-1 and TRBJ2-7; the D gene is possibly TRBD2 (6 bases). CDR3 amino acids: CASSQTSYEQYF. Written as DNA, the CDR3 is TGCGCCAGCAGCCAGACTAGTTACGAGCAGTACTTC. Full variable domain (missing parts from reference TRBV5-1 and TRBJ2-7): KAGVTQTPRYLIKTRGQQVTLSCSPISGHRSVSWYQQTPGQGLQFLFEYFSETQRNKGNFPGRFSGRQFSNSRSEMNVSTLELGDSALYLCASSQTSYEQYFGPGTRLTVT.